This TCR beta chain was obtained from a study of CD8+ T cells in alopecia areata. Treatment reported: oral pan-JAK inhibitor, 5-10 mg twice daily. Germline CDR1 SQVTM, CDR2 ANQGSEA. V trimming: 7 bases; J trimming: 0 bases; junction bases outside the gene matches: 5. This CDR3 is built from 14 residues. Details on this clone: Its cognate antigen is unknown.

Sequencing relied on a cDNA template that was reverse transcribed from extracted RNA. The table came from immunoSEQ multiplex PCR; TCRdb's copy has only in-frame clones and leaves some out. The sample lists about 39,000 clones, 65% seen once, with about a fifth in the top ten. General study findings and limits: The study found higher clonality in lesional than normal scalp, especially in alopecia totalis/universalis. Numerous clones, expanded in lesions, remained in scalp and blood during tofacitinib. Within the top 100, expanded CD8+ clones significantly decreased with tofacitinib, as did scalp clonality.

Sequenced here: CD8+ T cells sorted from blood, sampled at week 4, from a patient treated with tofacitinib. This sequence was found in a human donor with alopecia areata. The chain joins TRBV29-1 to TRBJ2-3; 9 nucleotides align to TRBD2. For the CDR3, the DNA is TGCAGCGCCCTTAGCGGGGGAAGCACAGATACGCAGTATTTT. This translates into CSALSGGSTDTQYF.